Sequencing of this T cell receptor beta chain was carried out in a study of OX40 agonist ivuxolimab in advanced cancers. Study-wide background: People in dose escalation had one of these cancers: hepatocellular carcinoma, melanoma, renal cell or head and neck cancer.

This clone was seen a handful of times. This sample also contains other DNA sequences that code for the same CDR3. V lost 0 bases and J 6 bases, leaving 4 bases between the germline ends. Germline assignment: CDR1 SGHRS and CDR2 YFSETQ. This CDR3 comprises 12 residues. TCRdb's copy holds only in-frame clones and misses some; the assay was immunoSEQ multiplex PCR. Of over 100,000 clones listed, around 93% were seen once; the top ten hold over 0.15%. The sequence was obtained from an adult with an advanced solid tumor such as melanoma, head and neck, liver or kidney cancer. Sequenced here: CD4+ or CD8+ T cells sorted from blood, sampled in a trial of the OX40 agonist ivuxolimab. This chain links TRBV5-1 with TRBJ1-5, with no clear D. CDR3 DNA sequence: TGCGCCAGCAGCTTGGATGGTCAGCCCCAGCATTTT. Residues: CASSLDGQPQHF. The variable domain in full, completed from reference TRBV5-1 and TRBJ1-5, reads KAGVTQTPRYLIKTRGQQVTLSCSPISGHRSVSWYQQTPGQGLQFLFEYFSETQRNKGNFPGRFSGRQFSNSRSEMNVSTLELGDSALYLCASSLDGQPQHFGDGTRLSIL.